The entry that follows covers one TCR beta chain sequence. The data belong to a study of OX40 agonist ivuxolimab in advanced cancers. Turning to the study itself: Partial responses were recorded for three patients, including one with hepatocellular carcinoma and two with cutaneous melanoma.

The table came from immunoSEQ multiplex PCR; TCRdb's copy has only in-frame clones and leaves some out. The sample lists 50,000 to 75,000 clones, 70% to 85% occurring once. Per germline, CDR1 SNHLY and CDR2 FYNNEI. The CDR3 extends over 13 amino acids. V lost 8 bases to trimming and J lost 5 bases, with 12 bases between them. This receptor was identified in an adult with an advanced solid tumor such as melanoma, head and neck, liver or kidney cancer. The chain recombines TRBV2 with TRBJ2-2; D is unclear. The specimen was CD4+ or CD8+ T cells sorted from blood, collected in a trial of the OX40 agonist ivuxolimab. The CDR3 region has the DNA TGTGCCAGCGTTGCCCAACCGACCGGGGAGCTGTTTTTT. Translation gives CASVAQPTGELFF.